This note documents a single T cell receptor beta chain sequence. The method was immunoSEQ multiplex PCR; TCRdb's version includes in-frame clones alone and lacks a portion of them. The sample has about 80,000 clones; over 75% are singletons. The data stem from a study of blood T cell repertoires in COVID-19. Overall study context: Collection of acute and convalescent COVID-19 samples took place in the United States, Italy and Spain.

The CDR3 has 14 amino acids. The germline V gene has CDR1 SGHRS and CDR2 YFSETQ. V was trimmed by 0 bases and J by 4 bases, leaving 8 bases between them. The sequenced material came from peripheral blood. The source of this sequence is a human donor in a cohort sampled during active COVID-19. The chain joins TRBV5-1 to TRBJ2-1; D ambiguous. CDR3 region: CASSLARLYNEQFF. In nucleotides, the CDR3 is TGCGCCAGCAGCTTGGCCAGGCTTTACAATGAGCAGTTCTTC.